These 18 T cell receptor beta chains originate from one sample sequenced in a study of a mutant IDH1 vaccine in newly diagnosed glioma. Their cognate antigens are unknown. TCRdb's table, derived via immunoSEQ multiplex PCR, lists solely in-frame clones and lacks some. Among some 87,000 clones listed, 81% were seen once. The time point: week 47, end of study. The content of each vaccine dose was 300 ug of mutant IDH1 20-mer peptide, and topical imiquimod accompanied it. The sequences come from PBMCs, collected from a glioma patient whose treatment included an IDH1 peptide vaccine. These receptors were obtained from a man aged 35 to 55 with glioma.

This chain joins TRBV6-5 and TRBJ2-7; 9 bases map to TRBD1. Germline-derived CDR1 and CDR2 are MNHEY and SVGAGI. V was clipped by 2 bases and J by 0 bases; unmatched bases: 2. The CDR3 has 15 residues. CDR3 DNA: TGTGCCAGCAGTTACGGACAGGGGAGCTCCTACGAGCAGTACTTC. This codes for CASSYGQGSSYEQYF.

This clone has a single count. This sample includes further DNA sequences coding for the same CDR3. The chain joins TRBV29-1 to TRBJ2-7, with D possibly being TRBD1 (6 bases). The CDR3 spans 11 residues. CDR1 and CDR2 from the germline V gene are SQVTM and ANQGSEA. The germline V and J ends were trimmed by 3 bases and 3 bases, with 6 bases remaining between them. The CDR3 sequence: CSVDRGYEQYF. CDR3 in DNA: TGCAGCGTTGACAGGGGCTACGAGCAGTACTTC.

This sequence joins TRBV18 and TRBJ2-1, with TRBD1 matching over 8 bases. This CDR3 has 17 residues. Germline V gives CDR1 KGHSH, CDR2 LQKENI. The junction had 8 bases not matched to a gene; V was cut back by 1 base and J by 3 bases. The CDR3 sequence is CASSPRSSTGVYNEQFF. CDR3 nucleotide sequence: TGTGCCAGCTCACCACGGAGTTCGACAGGGGTCTACAATGAGCAGTTCTTC.

V and J are TRBV30 and TRBJ1-1, with a weak D call TRBD1 (5 bases). V shed 8 bases and J shed 0 bases, with 13 bases lying between them. In germline, CDR1 is GTSNPN, CDR2 SVGIG (reference sequence). The CDR3 has 13 residues. CDR3 loop: CARRRGMNTEAFF. The CDR3 DNA sequence: TGTGCCCGCCGACGGGGGATGAACACTGAAGCTTTCTTT.

V gene TRBV28 combines with J gene TRBJ1-1; D is uncertain. There are 13 residues in the CDR3. Per the germline V gene, CDR1 is MDHEN and CDR2 is SYDVKM. Trimming took 3 bases from V and 2 from J, leaving 7 bases between them. CDR3 bases: TGTGCCAGCAGTTTTGCACTAAACACTGAAGCTTTCTTT. Translation gives CASSFALNTEAFF.

V and J are TRBV7-9 and TRBJ2-2; no firm D call. This CDR3 comprises 14 residues. Trimming removed 2 bases from V and 4 bases from J, with 8 bases in between. Germline lookup yields CDR1 SEHNR and CDR2 FQNEAQ (reference sequence). The CDR3 here is CASSLNSLTGELFF. CDR3 bases: TGTGCCAGCAGCTTAAATTCTCTCACCGGGGAGCTGTTTTTT.

The chain joins TRBV6-5 to TRBJ2-3; D gene unclear. Germline V gene lookup returns CDR1 MNHEY and CDR2 SVGAGI. The CDR3 totals 13 residues. V gave up 7 bases and J gave up 1 base, with 9 bases separating them. CDR3 loop: CASIGSGTDTQYF. CDR3 nucleotides: TGTGCCAGCATAGGTAGTGGCACAGATACGCAGTATTTT.

The chain combines TRBV2 with TRBJ1-1, with a tentative D call TRBD1 (5 bases). The CDR3 contains 13 residues. Germline V gene data show CDR1 as SNHLY and CDR2 as FYNNEI. V dropped 4 bases and J dropped 7 bases, with 13 bases sitting between them. In nucleotides, the CDR3 is TGTGCCAGCAGTGTCCCGGGACGGGATGAAGCTTTCTTT. Amino acid sequence: CASSVPGRDEAFF.

The rearrangement uses TRBV30 and TRBJ2-6; TRBD1 agrees at 7 bases. Germline CDR1 GTSNPN, CDR2 SVGIG (reference sequence). The CDR3 spans 16 residues. V gave up 4 bases and J gave up 0 bases; unmatched junction bases: 6. The CDR3 nucleotides read TGTGCCTGGAATTGGGGACAGAGCTCTGGGGCCAACGTCCTGACTTTC. Its translation is CAWNWGQSSGANVLTF.

The chain employs TRBV13 and TRBJ2-5, with 12 bases fitting TRBD2. V shed 2 bases, J shed 5 bases, and the junction held 3 bases outside the gene matches. Germline V gene data show CDR1 as PRHDT and CDR2 as FYEKMQ (reference sequence). The CDR3 totals 15 residues. CDR3 sequence reads: CASSLRLAGAETQYF. The CDR3 bases are TGTGCCAGCAGCTTAAGACTAGCGGGAGCCGAGACCCAGTACTTC. The entire variable domain, with the rest obtained from reference TRBV13 and TRBJ2-5, is as follows: AAGVIQSPRHLIKEKRETATLKCYPIPRHDTVYWYQQGPGQDPQFLISFYEKMQSDKGSIPDRFSAQQFSDYHSELNMSSLELGDSALYFCASSLRLAGAETQYFGPGTRLLVL.

This clone has just one count. V gene TRBV5-1 combines with J gene TRBJ2-2; D is possibly TRBD2 (6 bases). With 6 bases removed from V and 4 bases from J, the gap between germline ends came to 16 bases. This CDR3 is 15 amino acids long. Per the germline V gene, CDR1 is SGHRS and CDR2 is YFSETQ. The CDR3 spells CASTPAGQGTGELFF. CDR3 sequence (DNA): TGCGCCAGCACTCCCGCGGGGCAGGGCACCGGGGAGCTGTTTTTT. The complete variable domain, with remaining parts taken from reference TRBV5-1 and TRBJ2-2, reads KAGVTQTPRYLIKTRGQQVTLSCSPISGHRSVSWYQQTPGQGLQFLFEYFSETQRNKGNFPGRFSGRQFSNSRSEMNVSTLELGDSALYLCASTPAGQGTGELFFGEGSRLTVL.

The rearrangement uses TRBV6-1 and TRBJ2-1; 11 bases match TRBD2. Germline loops: CDR1 MNHNS, CDR2 SASEGT. This CDR3 is built from 15 residues. Unmatched junction bases numbered 5, after V lost 7 bases and J lost 3 bases. The CDR3: CASTTTSGSYNEQFF. DNA of the CDR3: TGTGCCAGCACCACAACTAGCGGGAGCTACAATGAGCAGTTCTTC.

This clone was detected once. V gene TRBV19 combines with J gene TRBJ1-2; no reliable D call. The ends were cut back, 7 bases at V and 8 bases at J, with 20 bases in the middle. The CDR3 runs 14 residues. Germline V gives CDR1 LNHDA, CDR2 SQIVND (reference sequence). The CDR3 nucleotides read TGTGCCAGTATGTTCCTCGGCCAGAAAGGGGGCTACACCTTC. Protein sequence: CASMFLGQKGGYTF.

The rearrangement joins TRBV13 to TRBJ2-2, with 12 bases aligning to TRBD2. In germline, CDR1 is PRHDT, CDR2 FYEKMQ (reference sequence). The CDR3 runs to 18 residues. The ends lost 6 bases at V and 5 bases at J; junction bases unmatched: 13. CDR3 bases: TGTGCCAGCAGGGAGAGGACCCTAGCGGGAGGGCCAACCGGGGAGCTGTTTTTT. It yields the protein CASRERTLAGGPTGELFF.

This sequence joins TRBV9 and TRBJ2-3, with D possibly being TRBD2 (5 bases). The V gene lost 3 bases and the J gene lost 2 bases, with 7 bases spanning the gap. The CDR3 totals 13 residues. Germline V gene data show CDR1 as SGDLS and CDR2 as YYNGEE. The CDR3 sequence: CASSALVTDTQYF. DNA of the CDR3: TGTGCCAGCAGCGCACTAGTCACAGATACGCAGTATTTT.

This clone was found once. The chain employs TRBV7-9 and TRBJ2-6; a weak D match, TRBD1 (6 bases). V shed 6 bases and J shed 0 bases, with 18 bases lying between them. This CDR3 contains 18 residues. Germline V gene data show CDR1 as SEHNR and CDR2 as FQNEAQ (reference sequence). CDR3 in amino acids: CASRVGAVIDSGANVLTF. Here the CDR3 DNA reads TGTGCCAGCAGGGTGGGGGCGGTGATAGACTCTGGGGCCAACGTCCTGACTTTC. Full variable domain (outside the CDR3, taken from reference TRBV7-9 and TRBJ2-6): DTGVSQNPRHKITKRGQNVTFRCDPISEHNRLYWYRQTLGQGPEFLTYFQNEAQLEKSRLLSDRFSAERPKGSFSTLEIQRTEQGDSAMYLCASRVGAVIDSGANVLTFGAGSRLTVL.

The chain uses TRBV6-6 and TRBJ1-1; D call uncertain. Germline V gene data show CDR1 as MNHNY and CDR2 as SVGAGI (reference sequence). V dropped 10 bases and J dropped 5 bases, with 17 bases sitting between them. This CDR3 spans 13 amino acids. CDR3 region: CATTPPVETEAFF. CDR3 DNA: TGTGCCACTACTCCCCCGGTGGAGACTGAAGCTTTCTTT.

This chain links TRBV30 with TRBJ1-2; TRBD1 aligns across 8 bases. Germline V gives CDR1 GTSNPN, CDR2 SVGIG (reference sequence). The CDR3 has 14 residues. V lost 0 bases to trimming and J lost 7 bases; unmatched junction nucleotides: 7. The CDR3 loop is CAWSVLQGAGGYTF. Here the CDR3 DNA reads TGTGCCTGGAGTGTTTTGCAGGGGGCGGGTGGCTACACCTTC.